This T cell receptor beta chain is drawn from a study of T cell repertoires in cytomegalovirus infection. Overall study context: Indications came from public TCR beta signatures; they pointed to CMV infection and to a matching HLA type. Study-wide results and caveats: Ex vivo, HLA-C-restricted CMV-specific TCR beta clonotypes prevailed over the rest of the response. Identification of carriers of CMV plus the relevant HLA was performed using cumulative public TCR beta family frequency.

V lost 1 base and J 8 bases, leaving 15 bases between the germline ends. This CDR3 has 15 amino acids. Germline loops: CDR1 MGHRA, CDR2 YSYEKL. MiXCR was run by TCRdb on the reads, yielding one entry per CDR3 protein. Altogether 200,000 to 250,000 distinct CDR3 sequences are present, approximately 22% being singletons, with the ten largest covering around a sixth. On this clonotype: The antigen is not known.

Sequencing used CD8+ T cells from PBMCs. The chain carries TRBV4-1 and TRBJ2-1, with a tentative D call TRBD2 (7 bases). The receptor was isolated from a human donor in good health (CMV status not recorded). Some clones in this sample may be carry-over from other donors' samples. CDR3: CASSQGGGAADEQFF. The CDR3 DNA reads as TGCGCCAGCAGCCAAGGTGGGGGGGCCGCCGATGAGCAGTTCTTC.